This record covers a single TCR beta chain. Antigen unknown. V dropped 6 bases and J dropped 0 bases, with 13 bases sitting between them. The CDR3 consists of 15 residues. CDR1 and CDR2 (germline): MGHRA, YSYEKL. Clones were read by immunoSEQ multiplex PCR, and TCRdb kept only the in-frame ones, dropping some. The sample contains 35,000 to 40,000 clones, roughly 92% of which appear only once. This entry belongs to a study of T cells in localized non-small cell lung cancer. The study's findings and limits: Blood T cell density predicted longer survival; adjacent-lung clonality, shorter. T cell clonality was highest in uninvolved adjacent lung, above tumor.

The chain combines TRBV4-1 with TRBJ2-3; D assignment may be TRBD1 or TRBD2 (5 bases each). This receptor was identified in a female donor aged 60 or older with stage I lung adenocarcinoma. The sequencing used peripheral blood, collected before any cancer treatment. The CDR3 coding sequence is TGCGCCAGCAGTCGAGGGACCGTTAGCACAGATACGCAGTATTTT. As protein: CASSRGTVSTDTQYF.